The 20 T cell receptor beta chains listed next were all sequenced from one sample in a study of PD-L1 blockade in urothelial cancer. Time point specified: pretreatment peripheral blood. Sequencing was performed with immunoSEQ multiplex PCR; in TCRdb, only in-frame clones are kept and a portion is missing. The sample has about 57,000 clones; roughly 76% are singletons. The sample in question was PBMCs, obtained around atezolizumab (anti-PD-L1) treatment. These TCRs come from a man between 70 and 80 years old with urothelial cancer.

The V call is TRBV19, the J call TRBJ1-1, with TRBD1 as a possible D gene (6 bases). Germline CDR1 reads LNHDA; CDR2 reads SQIVND (reference sequence). The CDR3 runs 14 residues. V was shortened by 5 bases and J by 1 base, with 11 bases between the two germline ends. The CDR3 sequence: CASSLVGQNTEAFF. The CDR3 bases are TGTGCCAGTAGTTTAGTGGGACAGAACACTGAAGCTTTCTTT.

The sample holds a few counts of this clone. The chain recombines TRBV10-3 with TRBJ1-6; 7 positions match TRBD1. After removal of 0 bases from V and 10 bases from J, the junction contained 3 bases not matched to a gene. The germline V gene encodes CDR1 ENHRY and CDR2 SYGVKD. The CDR3 runs to 14 residues. The CDR3 nucleotides are TGTGCCATCAGTGAGTCCACAGGGGTGTCACCCCTCCACTTT. Its protein product is CAISESTGVSPLHF.

The chain has TRBV4-1 and TRBJ2-2; D perhaps matches TRBD2 (5 bases). Germline CDR1 MGHRA, CDR2 YSYEKL. This CDR3 comprises 15 residues. V dropped 1 base and J dropped 4 bases, with 10 bases sitting between them. DNA of the CDR3: TGCGCCAGCAGCCAAGGAGGGTTCCCCACCGGGGAGCTGTTTTTT. Amino acids: CASSQGGFPTGELFF.

This clone was found a few times. The chain joins TRBV2 to TRBJ2-7, with a tentative D call TRBD2 (6 bases). The length of the CDR3 is 12 residues. The V and J ends lost 4 bases and 5 bases respectively, with 9 bases between them. The germline V gene has CDR1 SNHLY and CDR2 FYNNEI. CDR3 bases: TGTGCCAGCAGTGTGGAGGGAGACGAGCAGTACTTC. It is translated as CASSVEGDEQYF.

In its sample, this clone was seen a few times. This chain joins TRBV19 and TRBJ1-1; 10 bases fit TRBD1. The ends lost 5 bases at V and 4 bases at J; junction bases unmatched: 10. Germline lookup yields CDR1 LNHDA and CDR2 SQIVND (reference sequence). CDR3 length: 16 residues. CDR3 DNA: TGTGCCAGTAGTCCGGGACAGGGGATAGTGAGCACTGAAGCTTTCTTT. Protein product: CASSPGQGIVSTEAFF.

This chain uses TRBV11-3 with TRBJ1-2; tentatively, D is TRBD1 (6 bases). Germline V gives CDR1 SGHNT, CDR2 YENEEA. Trimming pared 2 bases from V and 1 base from J, leaving 11 bases between. This CDR3 is built from 15 residues. CDR3 sequence reads: CASSLLQGLNYGYTF. The CDR3 DNA sequence: TGTGCCAGCAGCTTATTGCAGGGGCTTAACTATGGCTACACCTTC.

V usage is TRBV5-1 and J usage is TRBJ2-1; D is perhaps TRBD1 (5 bases). Trimming removed 4 bases from V and 1 base from J, with 9 bases in between. Germline CDR1 is SGHRS and CDR2 is YFSETQ. This CDR3 contains 14 residues. The CDR3 loop is CASSRQSSYNEQFF. CDR3 in DNA: TGCGCCAGCAGCCGACAGAGTTCCTACAATGAGCAGTTCTTC.

The rearrangement links TRBV5-1 to TRBJ2-7, with D perhaps TRBD2 (6 bases). Germline V gene data show CDR1 as SGHRS and CDR2 as YFSETQ. This CDR3 region has 16 residues. Trimming took 0 bases from V and 5 from J, leaving 18 bases between them. The CDR3 loop reads CASSLGNPGLLNEQYF. CDR3 DNA: TGCGCCAGCAGCTTGGGGAACCCGGGACTCTTAAACGAGCAGTACTTC.

The chain uses TRBV7-8 and TRBJ1-4; D ambiguous. Germline CDR1 is SGHVS and CDR2 is FQNEAQ. The CDR3 is made up of 14 amino acids. The V gene lost 3 bases and the J gene lost 3 bases, with 8 bases spanning the gap. CDR3 sequence (DNA): TGTGCCAGCAGCTTCCGGGGATCTAATGAAAAACTGTTTTTT. Translating gives CASSFRGSNEKLFF.

This clone showed up just a few times. DNA for the CDR3: TGTGCCAGCAGTGATGGGACAGGGGGCGCGAAGACCCAGTACTTC. Translated, it gives CASSDGTGGAKTQYF. This chain links TRBV2 with TRBJ2-5, with 12 bases aligning to TRBD1. J was trimmed by 6 bases and V by 3 bases; bases with no gene match: 5. This CDR3 contains 15 residues. The germline V gene encodes CDR1 SNHLY and CDR2 FYNNEI.

The V call is TRBV23-1, the J call TRBJ1-5; D might be TRBD1 (5 bases). TRBV23-1 is marked as an open reading frame, function uncertain. The V end was cut by 10 bases, the J end by 6 bases, with 16 bases between. The CDR3 is 13 residues long. The chain's CDR3 is CATTSARAQPQHF. DNA for the CDR3: TGCGCCACCACCAGCGCCAGGGCTCAGCCCCAGCATTTT.

In its sample, this clone was seen a few times. The chain links TRBV19 to TRBJ1-2, with TRBD1 matching 9 bases. V dropped 5 bases and J dropped 3; count of bases not matched to a gene: 13. Per germline, CDR1 LNHDA and CDR2 SQIVND (reference sequence). CDR3 size: 17 residues. The CDR3 here is CASSAGQGPPRDYGYTF. In nucleotides, the CDR3 is TGTGCCAGTAGTGCGGGACAGGGCCCCCCCAGGGACTATGGCTACACCTTC.

A word on this clone: Other DNA variants within this sample encode the same CDR3. This chain links TRBV2 with TRBJ1-1; 9 nucleotides align to TRBD1. From germline, CDR1 is SNHLY and CDR2 FYNNEI. The length of the CDR3 is 13 residues. V shed 5 bases and J 6 bases; nucleotides not matched to a gene: 4. The CDR3 nucleotides read TGTGCCAGCAGTCTGGACAGGGGTGCTGAAGCTTTCTTT. This gives the protein CASSLDRGAEAFF. The whole variable domain, remainder taken from reference TRBV2 and TRBJ1-1, is EPEVTQTPSHQVTQMGQEVILRCVPISNHLYFYWYRQILGQKVEFLVSFYNNEISEKSEIFDDQFSVERPDGSNFTLKIRSTKLEDSAMYFCASSLDRGAEAFFGQGTRLTVV.

The genes are TRBV6-1 and TRBJ1-3; TRBD1 matches at 7 bases. The germline V gene has CDR1 MNHNS and CDR2 SASEGT. V was pared by 5 bases and J by 1 base, with 2 bases of the junction left unmatched. The CDR3 covers 14 residues. The CDR3 protein is CASSSGGSGNTIYF. The CDR3 nucleotides are TGTGCCAGCAGTTCAGGGGGATCTGGAAACACCATATATTTT.

This chain connects TRBV5-1 to TRBJ1-2; a weak D match, TRBD1 (6 bases). The CDR3 loop spans 17 amino acids. Germline V lookup: CDR1 SGHRS, CDR2 YFSETQ. Trimming took off 4 bases at V and 6 bases at J, with 25 bases between the two ends. In DNA form, the CDR3 reads TGCGCCAGCAGCGCACCAAGACAGGAAGCCTTGGGGAATGGCTACACCTTC. Translated: CASSAPRQEALGNGYTF.

This chain uses TRBV30 with TRBJ1-1; D gene ambiguous. Germline values: CDR1 GTSNPN, CDR2 SVGIG (reference sequence). The CDR3 loop spans 11 amino acids. Trimming cost V 3 bases and J 6 bases, with 8 bases left between them. The CDR3 here is CAWRERPEAFF. CDR3 DNA: TGTGCCTGGAGAGAGCGGCCTGAAGCTTTCTTT.

The V gene is TRBV7-9, the J gene TRBJ2-3; maybe TRBD1 (6 bases). This CDR3 comprises 13 residues. V was clipped by 3 bases and J by 3 bases, with 7 bases between them. The germline V gene encodes CDR1 SEHNR and CDR2 FQNEAQ (reference sequence). CDR3 coding DNA: TGTGCCAGCAGCTTGGACAGTACAGATACGCAGTATTTT. Its translation is CASSLDSTDTQYF.

The chain joins TRBV19 to TRBJ2-7; no clear D gene. The ends were cut back, 3 bases at V and 3 bases at J, with 15 bases in the middle. Germline lookup yields CDR1 LNHDA and CDR2 SQIVND (reference sequence). CDR3 length: 15 residues. The CDR3 reads CASSIQTAVGYEQYF. CDR3 bases: TGTGCCAGTAGTATTCAGACCGCGGTAGGCTACGAGCAGTACTTC.

This chain connects TRBV14 to TRBJ1-1, with 8 bases identical to TRBD1. Germline trimming cut 3 bases from V and 1 base from J; bases unmatched to any gene: 10. This CDR3 is 17 amino acids long. In germline, CDR1 is SGHDN, CDR2 FVKESK. The CDR3 nucleotides are TGTGCCAGCAGCCAGGGGCGAGGAGACAGGGGGAACACTGAAGCTTTCTTT. It specifies CASSQGRGDRGNTEAFF.

The rearrangement links TRBV6-5 to TRBJ2-3; D uncertain. Trimming pared 6 bases from V and 5 bases from J, leaving 6 bases between. The germline CDR1 and CDR2 sequences are MNHEY and SVGAGI. This CDR3 is 11 amino acids long. The CDR3 spells CASSAGDTQYF. As DNA, the CDR3 is TGTGCCAGCAGCGCCGGAGATACGCAGTATTTT.